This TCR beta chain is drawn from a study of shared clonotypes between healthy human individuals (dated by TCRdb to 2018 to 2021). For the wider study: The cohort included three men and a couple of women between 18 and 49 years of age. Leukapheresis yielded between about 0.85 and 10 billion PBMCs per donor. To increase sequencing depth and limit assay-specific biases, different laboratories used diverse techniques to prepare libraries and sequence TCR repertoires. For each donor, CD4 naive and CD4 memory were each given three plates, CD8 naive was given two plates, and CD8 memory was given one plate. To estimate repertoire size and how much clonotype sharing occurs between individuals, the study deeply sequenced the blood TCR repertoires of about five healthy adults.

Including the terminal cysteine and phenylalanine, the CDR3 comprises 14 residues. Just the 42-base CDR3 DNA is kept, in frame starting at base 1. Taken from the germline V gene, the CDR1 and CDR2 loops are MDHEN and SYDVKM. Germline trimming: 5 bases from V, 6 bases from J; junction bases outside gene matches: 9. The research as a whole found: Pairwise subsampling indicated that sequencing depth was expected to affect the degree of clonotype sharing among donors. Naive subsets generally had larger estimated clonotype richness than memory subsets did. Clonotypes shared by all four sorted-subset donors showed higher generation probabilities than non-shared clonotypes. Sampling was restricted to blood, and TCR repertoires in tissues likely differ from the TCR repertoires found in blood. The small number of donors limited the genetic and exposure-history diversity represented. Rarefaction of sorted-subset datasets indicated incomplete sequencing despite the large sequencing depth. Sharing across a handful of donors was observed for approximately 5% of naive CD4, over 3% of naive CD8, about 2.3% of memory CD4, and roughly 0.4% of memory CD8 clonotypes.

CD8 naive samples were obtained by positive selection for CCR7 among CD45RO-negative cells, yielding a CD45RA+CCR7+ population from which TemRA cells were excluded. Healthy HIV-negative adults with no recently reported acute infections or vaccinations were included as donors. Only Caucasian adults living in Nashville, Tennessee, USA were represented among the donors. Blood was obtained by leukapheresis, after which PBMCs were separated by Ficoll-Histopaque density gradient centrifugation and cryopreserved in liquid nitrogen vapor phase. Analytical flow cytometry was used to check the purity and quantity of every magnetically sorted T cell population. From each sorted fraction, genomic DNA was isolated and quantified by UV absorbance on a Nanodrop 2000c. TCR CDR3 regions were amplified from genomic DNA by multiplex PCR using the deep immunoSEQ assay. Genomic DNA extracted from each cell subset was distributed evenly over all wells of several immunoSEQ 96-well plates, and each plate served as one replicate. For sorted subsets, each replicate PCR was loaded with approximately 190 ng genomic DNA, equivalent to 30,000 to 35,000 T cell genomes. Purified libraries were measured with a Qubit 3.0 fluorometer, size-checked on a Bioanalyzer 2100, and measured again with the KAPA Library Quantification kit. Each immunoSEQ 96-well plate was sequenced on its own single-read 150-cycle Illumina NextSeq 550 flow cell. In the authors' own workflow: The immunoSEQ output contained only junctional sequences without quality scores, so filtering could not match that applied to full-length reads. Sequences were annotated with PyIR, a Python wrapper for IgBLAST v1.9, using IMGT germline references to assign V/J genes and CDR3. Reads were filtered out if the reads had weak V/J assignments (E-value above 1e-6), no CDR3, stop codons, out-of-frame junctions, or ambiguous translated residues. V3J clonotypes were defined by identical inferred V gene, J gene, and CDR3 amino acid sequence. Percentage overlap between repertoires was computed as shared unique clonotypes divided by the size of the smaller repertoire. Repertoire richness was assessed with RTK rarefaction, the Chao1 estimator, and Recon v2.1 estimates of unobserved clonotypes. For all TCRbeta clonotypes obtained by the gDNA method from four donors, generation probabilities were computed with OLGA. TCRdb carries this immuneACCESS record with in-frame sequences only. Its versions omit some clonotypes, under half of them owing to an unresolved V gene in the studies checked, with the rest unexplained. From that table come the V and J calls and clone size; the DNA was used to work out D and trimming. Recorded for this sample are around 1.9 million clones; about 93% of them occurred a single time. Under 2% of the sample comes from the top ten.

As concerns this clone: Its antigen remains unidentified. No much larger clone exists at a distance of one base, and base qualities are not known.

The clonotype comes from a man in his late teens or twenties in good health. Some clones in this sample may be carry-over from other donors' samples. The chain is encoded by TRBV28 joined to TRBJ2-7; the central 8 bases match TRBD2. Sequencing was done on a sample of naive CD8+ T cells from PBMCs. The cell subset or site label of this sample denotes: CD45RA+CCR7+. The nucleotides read TGTGCCAGCAGTGAAAGCGGGAGAGTAGTCGAGCAGTACTTC. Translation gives CASSESGRVVEQYF.